Included here is one T cell receptor (beta chain) sequence, with context. Sequenced by immunoSEQ multiplex PCR; TCRdb stores in-frame clones only, minus some. The profile shows some 760,000 clones, approximately 85% of them singletons. These data come from a study of shared T cell receptors in the human thymus. CDR1 and CDR2 (germline): SGHVS, FNYEAQ. This CDR3 is built from 17 residues. Trimming removed 4 bases from V and 3 bases from J; junction bases left unmatched: 12. These data were also filed under a second study, of human thymus T cells. In that study: Across thymic and blood repertoires, the usage of V and J genes appeared to be biased. Related research examined unrelated individuals and reported that their thymic repertoires overlapped highly.

This sequence originates from a girl in the first two years of life with a congenital heart defect. Source material: thymocytes. The rearrangement links TRBV7-6 to TRBJ1-1; TRBD1 matches at 9 bases. The CDR3 region has the DNA TGTGCCAGCAGCTGTCACAGGGGGCCCAGGTGGGACACTGAAGCTTTCTTT. Protein product: CASSCHRGPRWDTEAFF.